The clone carrying this T cell receptor beta chain was recorded once. Its target is unknown. The record originates from a study of T cell responses to AZD1222 COVID-19 vaccine. Study-level findings and limits: Unmutated variant regions are reportedly targeted by nearly half of spike-specific TCRs.

The ends lost 5 bases at V and 5 bases at J; junction bases unmatched: 11. CDR3 length equals 17 residues. Per germline, CDR1 SEHNR and CDR2 FQNEAQ (reference sequence). Sequencing used immunoSEQ multiplex PCR; TCRdb keeps in-frame clones, though not all of them. The profile shows 200,000 to 250,000 clones, 94% of them singletons. The chain employs TRBV7-9 and TRBJ2-2; 10 nucleotides match TRBD2. The TCR originated in an adult who received the MenACWY meningococcal vaccine as a control. Sequenced here: peripheral blood, sampled 28 days after the second dose of the MenACWY control vaccine. CDR3 DNA: TGTGCCAGCAGCCTTCTAGCGGGGGCCCTCAAAACCGGGGAGCTGTTTTTT. Amino acid sequence: CASSLLAGALKTGELFF.